This TCR beta chain was observed in a study of beta chain features in type 1 diabetes. This clone was detected a few times. Its specificity is not known. Germline V lookup: CDR1 MNHEY, CDR2 SMNVEV (reference sequence). With 2 bases removed from V and 6 bases from J, the gap between germline ends came to 20 bases. This CDR3 comprises 16 residues. Expressed TCRB transcripts were sequenced after all isolated RNA was converted to cDNA. The assay was immunoSEQ multiplex PCR, and TCRdb's table has in-frame clones only and misses some. The sample records roughly 250,000 clones, over 9.5% being singletons. Regarding the study as a whole: The study found moderately but significantly shorter TCRB CDR3s in all four CD4+ subsets of Type 1 diabetes patients.

It was via CD45RO/CCR7/CD25/CD127/CD95/CD27 that CD4+ naive, central memory, regulatory and stem cell-like memory cells were sorted. Every sorted population was more than 95% pure. The chain carries TRBV27 and TRBJ2-7; D possibly corresponds to TRBD2 (6 bases). This receptor was taken from a young woman in good health. The sample consisted of naive CD4+ T cells from blood. CDR3 nucleotide sequence: TGTGCCAGCAGTTTAACCTTTGGGGACTCCCCCTCCGAGCAGTACTTC. Its protein product is CASSLTFGDSPSEQYF.